This T cell receptor beta chain was captured in a study of OX40 agonist ivuxolimab in advanced cancers. Regarding the research as a whole: Ivuxolimab was a fully human IgG2 agonistic monoclonal antibody targeting the costimulatory receptor OX40 (CD134). Intravenous ivuxolimab was administered to patients every 2 weeks at six dose levels: 0.01, 0.1, 0.3, 1.5, 3 and 10 mg/kg. Among the roughly 52 dose-escalation patients, about 19 had hepatocellular carcinoma, about 15 melanoma, 9 renal cell carcinoma and 9 head and neck cancer. In the dose-escalation cohort, around four fifths of patients were male, and the mean age was 60 years with a range of roughly 23 to 79. Patients were allowed to have had prior anti-PD-1, anti-PD-L1 or anti-CTLA-4 therapy, and around 40% of the dose-escalation patients had previously received checkpoint inhibitors. Partial responses occurred in three dose-escalation patients, of whom one had hepatocellular carcinoma and two had cutaneous melanoma. The purpose of peripheral TCRbeta sequencing was to test whether ivuxolimab changed TCR sequence diversity and led to clonal T-cell expansion. The paper describes the monotherapy dose-escalation part (N ≈ 52 patients) of the phase I trial of ivuxolimab. Study-level results and caveats: At doses of 0.1 to 3.0 mg/kg, clonal expansion of both CD4+ and CD8+ blood T cells was observed from baseline to week 6. Antigen specificity was not determined for the clonally expanded peripheral T cells. In partial responders in the 0.1-3.0 mg/kg groups, normalized peripheral clonal expansion was found to be among the lowest, especially among CD8+ T cells. Low levels of normalized T-cell clonal expansion were also seen in some nonresponding patients. After ivuxolimab, more expanded clones were found on average in CD8+ T cells than in CD4+ T cells.

Genomic DNA was extracted from sorted cells for sequencing of the TCRbeta CDR3 region. The immunoSEQ Assay was used to sequence the TCRbeta CDR3 regions. Imported from immuneACCESS, the table was reduced by TCRdb to in-frame sequences with V and J called. These copies leave out some clones; in studies compared against another copy, an unresolved V gene accounts for under half, and the cause of the remainder is not known. A total of 75,000 or so clones appear in this sample, approximately 85% of them only once. The ten largest clonotypes hold 20% to 25% of the sample. From the cysteine through the phenylalanine, the CDR3 covers 17 amino acids. The DNA shown is the 51-base CDR3, in frame from base 1. V and J lose 3 bases and 0 bases, and a span of 15 bases separates them. In the germline V gene, CDR1 corresponds to MGHRA and CDR2 to YSYEKL. The trial excluded patients who had a history of autoimmune disease or who were on systemic immunosuppression. Peripheral blood for TCR sequencing was collected from all dose cohorts at baseline, on cycle 4 day 1, and on cycle 7 day 1. The samples were taken from a phase I, first-in-human, multicenter, open-label dose-escalation trial of ivuxolimab. Adults with locally advanced or metastatic melanoma, renal cell, hepatocellular, or head and neck squamous cell carcinoma were enrolled in the trial. Before TCR sequencing, CD4+ T cells and CD8+ T cells from peripheral blood were sorted into separate populations.

Comment on this clone: Its recognized antigen is unknown. No qualities accompany the bases; no much larger clone lies one base away.

The chain uses TRBV4-1 and TRBJ1-5; there is no confident call for the D gene. The sample consisted of CD4+ or CD8+ T cells sorted from blood, taken in a trial of the OX40 agonist ivuxolimab. The clonotype comes from an adult with an advanced solid tumor such as melanoma, head and neck, liver or kidney cancer. The sequenced DNA: TGCGCCAGCAGCCATCCTCGGGCAGATTATAGCAATCAGCCCCAGCATTTT. Its protein reads: CASSHPRADYSNQPQHF.